This T cell receptor (beta chain) was recovered during a study of shared clonotypes between healthy human individuals. Broader study findings: Sharing across a handful of donors was seen in roughly 5.2% of naive CD4 clonotypes. All-four-donor shared clonotypes had higher generation probabilities than non-shared clonotypes did.

Germline CDR1 is MDHEN and CDR2 is SYDVKM. V was pared by 8 bases and J by 2 bases, with 2 bases of the junction left unmatched. The CDR3 is made up of 14 amino acids. As for this clone: Its specificity is unknown. Other DNA variants within this sample encode the same CDR3.

TCRdb keeps only in-frame clones here, not all; method: immunoSEQ multiplex PCR. The sample shows about 2.4 million clones, approximately 93% of them seen only once. The chain employs TRBV28 and TRBJ2-1; 11 bases map to TRBD2. The clonotype was recovered from a man younger than 30 in good health. Some clones in this sample may be carry-over from other donors' samples. Sequencing was performed on naive CD4+ T cells from PBMCs. Subset defined: CD45RA+ positively selected. The CDR3 coding sequence is TGTGCCAGCGGGACTAGCGGAACCTACAATGAGCAGTTCTTC. Encoded protein: CASGTSGTYNEQFF.